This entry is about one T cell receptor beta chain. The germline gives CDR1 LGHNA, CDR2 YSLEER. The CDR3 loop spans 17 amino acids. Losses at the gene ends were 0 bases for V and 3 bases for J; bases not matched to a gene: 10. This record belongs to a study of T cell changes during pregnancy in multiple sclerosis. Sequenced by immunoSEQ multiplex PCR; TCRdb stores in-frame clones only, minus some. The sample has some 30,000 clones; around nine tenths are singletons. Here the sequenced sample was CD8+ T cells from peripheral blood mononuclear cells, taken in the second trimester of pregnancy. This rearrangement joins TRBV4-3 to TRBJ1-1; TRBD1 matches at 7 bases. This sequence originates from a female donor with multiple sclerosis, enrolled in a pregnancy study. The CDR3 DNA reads TGCGCCAGCAGCCAAGAGGGGCCAGGGGGTGCGGACACTGAAGCTTTCTTT. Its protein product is CASSQEGPGGADTEAFF.